This T cell receptor (beta chain) was profiled in a study of regulatory T cells in long-lasting Graves disease. In building TCR beta libraries, iRepertoire HTBI primers were used together with Arm-PCR of CDR3 regions. TCRdb reanalysed the multiplex PCR reads using MiXCR and keeps one entry per CDR3 protein. Of fewer than 450,000 distinct CDR3 sequences in the sample, around 21% were seen once. This CDR3 has 17 residues. V lost 1 base to trimming and J lost 5 bases; unmatched junction nucleotides: 10. Per the germline V gene, CDR1 is SGHDT and CDR2 is YYEEEE. In this sample, this clonotype turned up many times. Time point given: persistent/refractory GD, antithyroid drugs over 5 years with positive TRAb. PBMCs were the source of the RNA used for TCR sequencing.

The TCR originated in a female donor with Graves disease. Sequencing used peripheral blood mononuclear cells (PBMCs), obtained when the disease was refractory, from a patient treated with antithyroid drugs. V usage is TRBV5-6 and J usage is TRBJ2-2, with 8 bases matching TRBD1. CDR3 loop: CASSLSQGAFRTGELFF. The DNA of the CDR3 is TGTGCCAGCAGCTTGAGCCAGGGGGCGTTTAGAACCGGGGAGCTGTTTTTT.